This note documents a single T cell receptor beta chain sequence. Its target is not known. As to time point: late sampling 161 to 241 days after vaccination in a few convalescent patients. TCRdb reanalysed the PCR reads using MiXCR and keeps one entry per CDR3 protein. The table lists approximately 30,000 distinct CDR3 sequences, around 49% of them singletons, with around 5.2% in the top ten. This sample is drawn from a study of vaccination and CD4 T cells after COVID-19. At the level of the study: The convalescents included six males and four females, and among them two were Hispanic while seven were Caucasian. Between diagnosis and the drawing of post-COVID samples lay a median roughly 91 days (range 35 to 161).

The CDR3 totals 15 residues. Germline CDR1 and CDR2: SEHNR and FQNEAQ (reference sequence). V gave up 5 bases and J gave up 5 bases, with 17 bases separating them. Study-wide results and limits: Among those convalescent, a median 86.3% of reactive clones emerged solely post-vaccination. The median number of SARS-CoV-2-reactive clonotypes increased from about 20 to 38, a change that did not reach significance.

The TCR sequence derives from a human donor who had recovered from COVID-19. The material was CD4+ T cells from blood, obtained about 7 months after SARS-CoV-2 vaccination. This chain joins TRBV7-9 and TRBJ2-3, with D possibly being TRBD1 or TRBD2 (5 bases each). The CDR3 reads CASSRGRQILDTQYF. In nucleotides, the CDR3 is TGTGCCAGCAGCAGGGGACGGCAAATTCTAGATACGCAGTATTTT. The full variable domain, rest sourced from reference TRBV7-9 and TRBJ2-3, is DTGVSQNPRHKITKRGQNVTFRCDPISEHNRLYWYRQTLGQGPEFLTYFQNEAQLEKSRLLSDRFSAERPKGSFSTLEIQRTEQGDSAMYLCASSRGRQILDTQYFGPGTRLTVL.